This T cell receptor beta chain was profiled in a study of shared clonotypes between healthy human individuals. Findings and limits, study-wide: Richness estimates generally favored naive over memory subsets.

Naive CD8 cells were CD45RO-negative, positively selected for CCR7, excluding terminally differentiated effector memory CD45RA+ cells. Sorted-subset replicate PCR reactions contained 200 to 250 ng DNA, corresponding to approximately 30,000 T cell genomes. Clones were read by immunoSEQ multiplex PCR, and TCRdb kept only the in-frame ones, dropping some. The data hold hundreds of thousands of clones, with about 95% observed a single time. V was clipped by 2 bases and J by 2 bases, with 18 bases between them. This CDR3 region has 17 residues. CDR1 MNHNS and CDR2 SASEGT come from the germline V gene. This clone turned up a few times. What it binds is not known.

This clonotype was sampled from a woman aged 25 to 45 in good health. The chain uses TRBV6-1 and TRBJ1-2, with a weak D call TRBD1 (6 bases). Sequencing input: naive CD8+ T cells sorted from blood. CDR3: CASSEPSGTRDNYGYTF. CDR3 DNA sequence: TGTGCCAGCAGTGAACCGTCCGGGACACGGGACAACTATGGCTACACCTTC.